These 14 T cell receptor beta chains were all obtained from the same sample, sequenced in a study of persistence of HIV-infected CD4 T cells. These receptors have no identified antigens. The libraries were made with immunoSEQ version 4 in survey mode. Produced via immunoSEQ multiplex PCR; TCRdb's table is partial and in-frame only. Of some 23,000 clones in the sample, around 72% were seen once. Cells were stimulated with overlapping HIV-1 Gag 15-mer peptides. Sorting of responding CD4+ T cells relied on upregulated CD40 ligand together with CD69. Source: CD4+ T cells sorted from PBMCs after approximately 19-hour stimulation, taken from a patient who received antiretroviral therapy. Source of these receptors: an adult man with HIV who was CMV-seropositive.

The V gene is TRBV5-1, the J gene TRBJ1-6, with D perhaps matching TRBD1 (5 bases). Trimming pared 3 bases from V and 8 bases from J, leaving 18 bases between. CDR1 and CDR2 from the germline V gene are SGHRS and YFSETQ. This CDR3 has 16 residues. CDR3 protein: CASSSWGPRGDSPLHF. CDR3 DNA sequence: TGCGCCAGCAGCTCCTGGGGCCCGAGGGGTGATTCACCCCTCCACTTT.

The chain combines TRBV5-8 with TRBJ2-2; 12 nucleotides align to TRBD1. In germline, CDR1 is SGHTS, CDR2 YDEGEE. Trimming took 3 bases from V and 4 from J; bases not matched to a gene: 7. This CDR3 has 17 amino acids. The CDR3 DNA reads TGTGCCAGCAGCTCGGGACAGGGGGCTGCGCGCACCGGGGAGCTGTTTTTT. Translation: CASSSGQGAARTGELFF.

The gene calls are TRBV10-2 and TRBJ1-1; D may be TRBD1 (5 bases). Trimming took 6 bases from V and 4 from J, leaving 6 bases between them. Germline V gives CDR1 WSHSY, CDR2 SAAADI. This CDR3 is built from 11 residues. The CDR3 here is CASRDSTEAFF. For the CDR3, the DNA is TGCGCCAGCAGAGACAGCACTGAAGCTTTCTTT.

J is TRBJ2-5 and V is TRBV5-1, with 9 nucleotides matching TRBD2. The germline gives CDR1 SGHRS, CDR2 YFSETQ. The V segment lost 4 bases and the J segment 5 bases; nucleotides outside the gene matches: 3. The length of the CDR3 is 13 residues. CDR3 in amino acids: CASSGTSLETQYF. The CDR3, as DNA: TGCGCCAGCAGCGGGACTAGCCTGGAGACCCAGTACTTC.

V and J are TRBV18 and TRBJ2-7; TRBD1 might be the D (7 bases). This CDR3 spans 15 amino acids. The V end was cut by 2 bases, the J end by 2 bases, with 13 bases between. Looked up from germline, CDR1 is KGHSH and CDR2 is LQKENI. The CDR3 DNA reads as TGTGCCAGCTCACCAAAAGACAGGGAGGCCTACGAGCAGTACTTC. As protein: CASSPKDREAYEQYF.

The chain has TRBV2 and TRBJ1-3, with D hard to call. The length of the CDR3 is 14 residues. V lost 6 bases and J 4 bases, leaving 13 bases between the germline ends. CDR1 is SNHLY and CDR2 is FYNNEI in the germline V gene. CDR3 coding DNA: TGTGCCAGCAGCGCCATTGCAACAGGAAACACCATATATTTT. Translated, it gives CASSAIATGNTIYF.

The chain couples TRBV3-1 (or the pseudogene TRBV3-2) to TRBJ2-5, with 7 bases identical to TRBD2. The germline V gene encodes CDR1 LGHDT and CDR2 YNNKEL (reference sequence). Trimming at V came to 2 bases and at J to 1 base, leaving 4 bases not matched to a gene. The CDR3 is made up of 15 amino acids. Here the CDR3 DNA reads TGTGCCAGCAGCCAATTCGGGGGGTCCCAAGAGACCCAGTACTTC. Translating it yields CASSQFGGSQETQYF.

In this sample, this clone turned up a few times. The V and J genes are TRBV7-9 and TRBJ1-6; possible D gene TRBD1, 6 bases. There are 15 residues in the CDR3. Germline V gives CDR1 SEHNR, CDR2 FQNEAQ (reference sequence). V was cut by 4 bases and J by 10 bases, with 17 bases left in between. CDR3 sequence: CASSSQTGAGSPLHF. The DNA for the CDR3 is TGTGCCAGCAGCTCACAGACAGGCGCAGGATCACCCCTCCACTTT.

The chain combines TRBV18 with TRBJ1-5; D is perhaps TRBD1 (6 bases). Germline lookup yields CDR1 KGHSH and CDR2 LQKENI. CDR3 length: 16 residues. V dropped 3 bases and J dropped 1 base, with 13 bases sitting between them. The CDR3 nucleotides read TGTGCCAGCTCACCGAACGGGGGCCAGAGCAATCAGCCCCAGCATTTT. Protein sequence: CASSPNGGQSNQPQHF.

There are a few counts of this clone. The rearrangement uses TRBV9 and TRBJ2-1; 11 bases match TRBD2. Germline CDR1 SGDLS, CDR2 YYNGEE. There are 16 residues in the CDR3. Trimming took 2 bases from V and 5 from J; bases not matched to a gene: 6. Here the CDR3 reads CASSVTSGGVNNEQFF. The CDR3 coding sequence is TGTGCCAGCAGCGTTACTAGCGGGGGTGTAAACAATGAGCAGTTCTTC.

This CDR3 reads CASSLAGRGYSPLHF. The DNA of the CDR3 is TGCGCCAGCAGCTTGGCCGGACGAGGCTATTCACCCCTCCACTTT. The rearrangement uses TRBV5-1 and TRBJ1-6, with D hard to call. CDR3 length: 15 residues. V gave up 0 bases and J gave up 8 bases, with 12 bases separating them. Germline loops: CDR1 SGHRS, CDR2 YFSETQ. The full variable domain, with the rest looked up from reference TRBV5-1 and TRBJ1-6, is KAGVTQTPRYLIKTRGQQVTLSCSPISGHRSVSWYQQTPGQGLQFLFEYFSETQRNKGNFPGRFSGRQFSNSRSEMNVSTLELGDSALYLCASSLAGRGYSPLHFGNGTRLTVT.

V is TRBV5-1 and J is TRBJ2-3, with TRBD1 as a possible D gene (5 bases). Trimming left V 0 bases short and J 3 bases short, with 8 bases between. CDR1 SGHRS and CDR2 YFSETQ come from the germline V gene. This CDR3 has 14 amino acids. The CDR3 here is CASSLAAGTDTQYF. DNA for the CDR3: TGCGCCAGCAGCTTGGCCGCAGGGACAGATACGCAGTATTTT.

Sample share makes this clone medium-sized. The rearrangement links TRBV25-1 to TRBJ1-6, with D possibly TRBD1 on 5 matching bases. Germline V lookup: CDR1 MGHDK, CDR2 SYGVNS. V lost 9 bases to trimming and J lost 4 bases, with 7 bases between them. The CDR3 spans 12 residues. The CDR3 DNA reads as TGTGCCAGTTCAGGGTATAATTCACCCCTCCACTTT. Encoded protein: CASSGYNSPLHF.

The genes are TRBV24-1 and TRBJ2-3; 9 nucleotides agree with TRBD2. Germline V gives CDR1 KGHDR, CDR2 SFDVKD. This CDR3 contains 15 residues. V shed 5 bases and J 4 bases; nucleotides not matched to a gene: 6. CDR3 nucleotide sequence: TGTGCCACCAGTGTGGGCGGGGGGGCCTCAGATACGCAGTATTTT. This translates into CATSVGGGASDTQYF.